What follows are 13 T cell receptor beta chains derived from one specimen sequenced in a study of shared clonotypes between healthy human individuals. In the naive CD8 group, cells lacked CD45RO and were positively selected for CCR7, so terminally differentiated effector memory CD45RA+ cells were left out. Assay used: immunoSEQ multiplex PCR; TCRdb lists only in-frame clones, some missing. The repertoire holds approximately 2,000,000 clones, with over 85% as singletons. Sequences were obtained from naive CD8+ T cells from PBMCs. These receptors all stem from a man aged 18 to 29 in good health. Some clones in this sample may be carry-over from other donors' samples.

The rearrangement uses TRBV29-1 and TRBJ2-1; 7 bases are a match to TRBD2. The ends lost 7 bases at V and 10 bases at J; junction bases unmatched: 4. The CDR3 runs 10 residues. Per germline, CDR1 SQVTM and CDR2 ANQGSEA. The CDR3 loop reads CSARSGEQFF. The CDR3 region has the DNA TGCAGCGCCCGTAGCGGGGAGCAGTTCTTC.

This clone has just a few counts. The chain links TRBV2 to TRBJ2-1; no clear D. The germline CDR1 and CDR2 sequences are SNHLY and FYNNEI. Between the trimmed V and J ends, which lost 1 base and 10 bases, there was a span of 8 bases. The CDR3 is 12 amino acids. CDR3 loop: CASSEVAGEQFF. The CDR3 DNA follows: TGTGCCAGCAGTGAAGTAGCCGGAGAGCAGTTCTTC.

The V gene is TRBV28, the J gene TRBJ2-5; D gene unclear. Trimming pared 6 bases from V and 4 bases from J, leaving 6 bases between. Germline V gene data show CDR1 as MDHEN and CDR2 as SYDVKM. This CDR3 contains 11 residues. CDR3 DNA sequence: TGTGCCAGCAGATCCGGAGAGACCCAGTACTTC. Its protein is CASRSGETQYF. The full variable domain, rest sourced from reference TRBV28 and TRBJ2-5, is DVKVTQSSRYLVKRTGEKVFLECVQDMDHENMFWYRQDPGLGLRLIYFSYDVKMKEKGDIPEGYSVSREKKERFSLILESASTNQTSMYLCASRSGETQYFGPGTRLLVL.

The chain has TRBV7-9 and TRBJ2-1; TRBD2 matches 12 bases. The germline CDR1 and CDR2 sequences are SEHNR and FQNEAQ (reference sequence). The ends lost 5 bases at V and 9 bases at J; junction bases unmatched: 8. This CDR3 comprises 15 residues. This CDR3 reads CASSALLAGGGEQFF. The CDR3 coding sequence is TGTGCCAGCAGCGCCTTACTAGCGGGAGGTGGTGAGCAGTTCTTC.

This sequence joins TRBV7-6 and TRBJ2-3; D gene ambiguous. The V end lost 3 bases, the J end lost 4 bases, and 14 bases lay between the germline ends. The CDR3 consists of 15 residues. CDR1 is SGHVS and CDR2 is FNYEAQ in the germline V gene. DNA of the CDR3: TGTGCCAGCAGCTTCCCCCGGGTTGGGGCAGATACGCAGTATTTT. Amino acid sequence: CASSFPRVGADTQYF.

This clone was recorded only once. J is TRBJ2-5 and V is TRBV9; no clear D gene. CDR3 length: 14 residues. Germline CDR1 is SGDLS and CDR2 is YYNGEE. Trimming left V 0 bases short and J 5 bases short, with 11 bases between. CDR3 sequence (DNA): TGTGCCAGCAGCGTAGGACCGGGCGAGGAGACCCAGTACTTC. Its translation: CASSVGPGEETQYF.

The chain carries TRBV4-2 and TRBJ2-7; the D gene is possibly TRBD2 (6 bases). The CDR3 contains 17 residues. From germline, CDR1 is LGHNA and CDR2 YNFKEQ. V was clipped by 0 bases and J by 3 bases, with 18 bases between them. CDR3 sequence: CASSQEGLTRGLYEQYF. DNA for the CDR3: TGTGCCAGCAGCCAAGAAGGTCTGACTAGAGGCCTCTACGAGCAGTACTTC.

This rearrangement joins TRBV7-2 to TRBJ2-5; 9 bases are shared with TRBD1. Germline loops: CDR1 SGHTA, CDR2 FQGNSA. Trimming removed 4 bases from V and 4 bases from J; junction bases left unmatched: 4. CDR3 length: 14 amino acids. The CDR3 region has the DNA TGTGCCAGCAGCTGGACAGGGGTGAGAGAGACCCAGTACTTC. Translated: CASSWTGVRETQYF.

V usage is TRBV7-3 and J usage is TRBJ2-1, with D maybe TRBD2 (5 bases). The germline gives CDR1 SGHTA, CDR2 FQGTGA. With 0 bases removed from V and 4 bases from J, the gap between germline ends came to 13 bases. This CDR3 has 16 amino acids. CDR3 in DNA: TGTGCCAGCAGCTTAACCCCGCGGGTGTCTTACAATGAGCAGTTCTTC. The encoded protein is CASSLTPRVSYNEQFF.

The gene calls are TRBV7-8 and TRBJ2-3; 11 nucleotides agree with TRBD2. The CDR3 is 16 residues long. Looked up from germline, CDR1 is SGHVS and CDR2 is FQNEAQ. The ends lost 5 bases at V and 4 bases at J; junction bases unmatched: 8. In nucleotides, the CDR3 is TGTGCCAGCAGCCCACGACTAGCGGGAAATCCAGATACGCAGTATTTT. Its translation is CASSPRLAGNPDTQYF. The full variable domain, rest sourced from reference TRBV7-8 and TRBJ2-3, is GAGVSQSPRYKVAKRGQDVALRCDPISGHVSLFWYQQALGQGPEFLTYFQNEAQLDKSGLPSDRFFAERPEGSVSTLKIQRTQQEDSAVYLCASSPRLAGNPDTQYFGPGTRLTVL.

The chain employs TRBV5-4 and TRBJ2-7, with D maybe TRBD1 (6 bases). The CDR3 is made up of 15 amino acids. Germline V CDR1 and CDR2: SGHNT, YYREEE (reference sequence). V was pared by 0 bases and J by 4 bases, with 14 bases between. DNA of the CDR3: TGTGCCAGCAGCTTGGACAGGGCTACCGCTTACGAGCAGTACTTC. Translating it yields CASSLDRATAYEQYF.

The rearrangement joins TRBV7-9 to TRBJ1-2; D is ambiguous. Germline-derived CDR1 and CDR2 are SEHNR and FQNEAQ (reference sequence). Trimming shortened V by 4 bases and J by 8 bases, and 8 bases separated the two germline ends. CDR3 size: 11 residues. The CDR3: CASSSAWGYTF. Written as DNA, the CDR3 is TGTGCCAGCAGCTCCGCCTGGGGCTACACCTTC.

V gene TRBV7-9 combines with J gene TRBJ1-2; 8 bases line up with TRBD1. V shed 7 bases, J shed 7 bases, and the junction held 8 bases outside the gene matches. CDR3 length equals 13 residues. Germline V gives CDR1 SEHNR, CDR2 FQNEAQ (reference sequence). CDR3 nucleotides: TGTGCCAGCAACAGGGGGGAATCGGTTGGCTACACCTTC. As protein: CASNRGESVGYTF. The variable domain in full, completed from reference TRBV7-9 and TRBJ1-2, reads DTGVSQNPRHKITKRGQNVTFRCDPISEHNRLYWYRQTLGQGPEFLTYFQNEAQLEKSRLLSDRFSAERPKGSFSTLEIQRTEQGDSAMYLCASNRGESVGYTFGSGTRLTVV.